This TCR beta chain was found in a study of metastatic and nonmetastatic thyroid tumors (dated by TCRdb to the early 2020s). Context from the whole study: Repertoires were compared across peripheral blood and tumor or nodule tissue samples from malignant and benign thyroid patients.

Clipping removes 6 bases from V and 9 bases from J, with 4 as the unmatched junction base count. Sequences SEHNR (CDR1) and FQNEAQ (CDR2) are obtained from the germline V gene (reference sequence). The CDR3 has 13 amino acids, counting the end cysteine and phenylalanine. This entry keeps only the CDR3 DNA: 39 bases, framed from base 1. Overall results and qualifications from the work: In both blood and tumor samples, TCR beta diversity was reported to be significantly higher in malignant tumors than in benign nodules.

The library was built by means of PCR. Sequencing took place on an Illumina HiSeq 4000. The TCR beta-chain CDR3 region of each patient was profiled by high-throughput sequencing. The paper's processing steps were these. The researchers built a classifier to tell apart papillary thyroid cancer patients with distant metastasis, based on CDR3 differences among clinicopathological groups. To measure repertoire diversity the researchers used the Shannon index, while the Morisita-Horn index served to gauge how similar the tumor and blood repertoires were. TCRdb ran its own pipeline on the public reads, namely fastp trimming at Q25 and MiXCR clone calling, and kept in-frame beta chains. These V and J calls rely on TCRdb rather than the paper's analysis. The sample yields about 5,500 clones; 37% were counted once. The ten most abundant clones make up roughly 15% of the sample. For this clone: No cognate antigen has been identified for it. Base qualities are not provided; no much larger clone lies one nucleotide away.

None of the patients had been given any treatment before thyroid surgery. Using T-cell receptor beta sequencing, the study looked back at clinical samples from patients collected from the early 2010s to the late 2010s. The sequence links TRBV7-9 to TRBJ2-1, and 11 junctional nucleotides match TRBD2. The sample comprised tumor tissue. The TCR sequence derives from a male donor with papillary thyroid cancer or a benign thyroid nodule (not recorded which). Some clones in this sample may be carry-over from other donors' samples. CDR3 protein: CASRWLAGGEQFF. DNA sequence: TGTGCCAGCAGATGGCTAGCGGGGGGTGAGCAGTTCTTC.